A single sample gave rise to the 15 T cell receptor beta chains below, sequenced in a study of T cells in localized non-small cell lung cancer. Assay: immunoSEQ multiplex PCR; the TCRdb copy retains only in-frame clones and omits some. This table holds some 41,000 clones, 65% to 90% found once. Sequenced here: PBMCs, sampled before any cancer treatment. The receptors stem from a man between 35 and 75 years old with stage II lung adenocarcinoma.

This chain links TRBV4-1 with TRBJ1-2; the match to TRBD1 covers 7 bases. J lost 2 bases, V lost 2 bases, and 11 bases had no gene match. The CDR3 is 17 residues long. The germline V gene has CDR1 MGHRA and CDR2 YSYEKL. As DNA, the CDR3 is TGCGCCAGCAGCCAAACATCCGGGACAGCGACCAACTATGGCTACACCTTC. Translating it yields CASSQTSGTATNYGYTF.

The CDR3 is CASSYSTGGYGYTF. The CDR3 region has the DNA TGTGCCAGCAGTTACTCTACAGGGGGCTATGGCTACACCTTC. This chain uses TRBV6-6 with TRBJ1-2; 8 bases agree with TRBD1. The CDR3 runs 14 residues. The trim removed 0 bases at V and 4 bases at J, leaving 1 base unmatched. Germline CDR1 MNHNY, CDR2 SVGAGI (reference sequence).

The rearrangement uses TRBV7-2 and TRBJ2-1; 7 nucleotides agree with TRBD2. V was clipped by 3 bases and J by 1 base; unmatched bases: 3. The CDR3 is made up of 15 amino acids. From germline, CDR1 is SGHTA and CDR2 FQGNSA. CDR3 nucleotides: TGTGCCAGCAGCTTTTCTAGCGGTTCCTACAATGAGCAGTTCTTC. It specifies CASSFSSGSYNEQFF.

This chain connects TRBV15 to TRBJ2-7, with TRBD2 as a possible D gene (6 bases). The CDR3 extends over 16 amino acids. Trimming shortened V by 5 bases and J by 0 bases, and 17 bases separated the two germline ends. CDR1 and CDR2 (germline): LNHNV, YYDKDF (reference sequence). The CDR3 is CATSRSGAGRSYEQYF. The CDR3 DNA reads TGTGCCACCAGCCGCTCGGGAGCGGGCCGCTCCTACGAGCAGTACTTC.

The chain uses TRBV19 and TRBJ1-4; 7 bases are a match to TRBD1. The CDR3 extends over 15 amino acids. The germline gives CDR1 LNHDA, CDR2 SQIVND (reference sequence). V was clipped by 7 bases and J by 2 bases; unmatched bases: 7. The CDR3 bases are TGTGCCAGTACACCACCGGGACAGACTAATGAAAAACTGTTTTTT. This codes for CASTPPGQTNEKLFF. Full variable domain (remainder filled in from reference TRBV19 and TRBJ1-4): DGGITQSPKYLFRKEGQNVTLSCEQNLNHDAMYWYRQDPGQGLRLIYYSQIVNDFQKGDIAEGYSVSREKKESFPLTVTSAQKNPTAFYLCASTPPGQTNEKLFFGSGTQLSVL.

This chain joins TRBV5-4 and TRBJ2-7; TRBD1 matches at 8 bases. This CDR3 region has 13 residues. The trim removed 4 bases at V and 6 bases at J, leaving 6 bases unmatched. From germline, CDR1 is SGHNT and CDR2 YYREEE (reference sequence). CDR3 nucleotides: TGTGCCAGCAGCGGGGACAGGTTTGGCGAGCAGTACTTC. Its translation: CASSGDRFGEQYF.

The rearrangement links TRBV2 to TRBJ2-7; D gene ambiguous. The CDR3 consists of 15 residues. Trimming shortened V by 6 bases and J by 3 bases, and 18 bases separated the two germline ends. Germline CDR1 is SNHLY and CDR2 is FYNNEI. CDR3 DNA: TGTGCCAGCAGGGAAAACACCACGCCGGGCTACGAGCAGTACTTC. Translation: CASRENTTPGYEQYF.

The V and J genes are TRBV11-3 and TRBJ2-7, with 10 bases lining up with TRBD2. The CDR3 totals 15 residues. The junction had 5 bases not matched to a gene; V was cut back by 1 base and J by 5 bases. The germline V gene has CDR1 SGHNT and CDR2 YENEEA. Written as DNA, the CDR3 is TGTGCCAGCAGCTTAGGTCTCCTAGCGGGGGACGAGCAGTACTTC. This translates into CASSLGLLAGDEQYF.

This chain connects TRBV5-1 to TRBJ1-1; weak D call: TRBD1 (6 bases). Germline CDR1 is SGHRS and CDR2 is YFSETQ. The CDR3 runs to 17 residues. Trimming stripped 4 bases from V and 0 bases from J, with 19 bases between. CDR3 in DNA: TGCGCCAGCAGCCGGGGATCTGGACAGACCTTGAACACTGAAGCTTTCTTT. Translated: CASSRGSGQTLNTEAFF.

This chain links TRBV28 with TRBJ1-5; TRBD1 might be the D (5 bases). V lost 5 bases, J lost 0 bases, and 8 bases lay in between. There are 14 residues in the CDR3. Germline V gene data show CDR1 as MDHEN and CDR2 as SYDVKM. In nucleotides, the CDR3 is TGTGCCAGCAGTCGAGACAGTAGCAATCAGCCCCAGCATTTT. Residues: CASSRDSSNQPQHF.

J is TRBJ1-2 and V is TRBV7-3; no reliable D call. Germline assignment: CDR1 SGHTA and CDR2 FQGTGA. The CDR3 has 15 amino acids. V lost 7 bases and J 0 bases, leaving 15 bases between the germline ends. CDR3 DNA sequence: TGTGCCAGCAACAAAGACCGTTCCACTAACTATGGCTACACCTTC. Translated: CASNKDRSTNYGYTF. The whole variable domain, filled in from reference TRBV7-3 and TRBJ1-2, reads GAGVSQTPSNKVTEKGKYVELRCDPISGHTALYWYRQSLGQGPEFLIYFQGTGAADDSGLPNDRFFAVRPEGSVSTLKIQRTERGDSAVYLCASNKDRSTNYGYTFGSGTRLTVV.

This chain connects TRBV29-1 to TRBJ2-2, with TRBD1 matching 7 bases. This CDR3 contains 13 residues. V lost 4 bases, J lost 6 bases, and 5 bases stayed unmatched. The V gene's germline CDR1 is SQVTM and CDR2 ANQGSEA. DNA of the CDR3: TGCAGCGTTGGAACAGGGGTCCCCGGGGAGCTGTTTTTT. It is translated as CSVGTGVPGELFF.

Only one count was recorded for this clone. The rearrangement links TRBV7-3 to TRBJ2-7; possible D gene TRBD2, 6 bases. The ends were cut back, 6 bases at V and 0 bases at J, with 15 bases in the middle. CDR1 and CDR2 (germline): SGHTA, FQGTGA. The CDR3 spans 15 residues. The CDR3 is CASSRYGGSSYEQYF. The CDR3 DNA follows: TGTGCCAGCAGTCGTTATGGGGGGAGCTCCTACGAGCAGTACTTC.

This clone was observed a few times. The V and J genes are TRBV11-1 and TRBJ2-2; D is perhaps TRBD1 (6 bases). CDR3 length: 16 residues. CDR1 and CDR2 (germline): SGHAT, FQDESV (reference sequence). V lost 1 base and J 0 bases, leaving 9 bases between the germline ends. The CDR3 is CASSLVGHANTGELFF. CDR3 bases: TGTGCCAGCAGCTTAGTGGGACATGCGAACACCGGGGAGCTGTTTTTT.

In regard to this clone: This specimen includes other DNA sequences encoding the same CDR3. The V gene is TRBV6-6, the J gene TRBJ2-2; D uncertain. CDR1 MNHNY and CDR2 SVGAGI come from the germline V gene (reference sequence). The CDR3 contains 14 residues. V lost 8 bases to trimming and J lost 0 bases, with 10 bases between them. The chain's CDR3 is CASGPRANTGELFF. The CDR3 nucleotides are TGTGCCAGCGGACCAAGAGCGAACACCGGGGAGCTGTTTTTT.